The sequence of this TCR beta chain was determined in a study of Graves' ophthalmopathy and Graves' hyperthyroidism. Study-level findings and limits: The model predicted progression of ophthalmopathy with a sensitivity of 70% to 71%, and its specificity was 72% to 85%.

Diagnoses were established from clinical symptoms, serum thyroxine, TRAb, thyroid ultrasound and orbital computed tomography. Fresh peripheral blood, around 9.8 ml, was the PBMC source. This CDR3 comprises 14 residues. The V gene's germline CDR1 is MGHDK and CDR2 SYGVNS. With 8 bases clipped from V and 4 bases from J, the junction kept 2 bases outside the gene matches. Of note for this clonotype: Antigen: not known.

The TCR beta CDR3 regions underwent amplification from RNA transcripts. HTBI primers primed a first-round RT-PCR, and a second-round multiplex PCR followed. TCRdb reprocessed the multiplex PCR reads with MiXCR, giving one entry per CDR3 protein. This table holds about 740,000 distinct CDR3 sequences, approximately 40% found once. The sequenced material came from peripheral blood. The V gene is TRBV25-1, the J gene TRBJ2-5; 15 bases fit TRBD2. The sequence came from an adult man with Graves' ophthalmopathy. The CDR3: CASGTSGGRETQYF. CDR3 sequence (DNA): TGTGCCAGCGGGACTAGCGGGGGGAGAGAGACCCAGTACTTC.